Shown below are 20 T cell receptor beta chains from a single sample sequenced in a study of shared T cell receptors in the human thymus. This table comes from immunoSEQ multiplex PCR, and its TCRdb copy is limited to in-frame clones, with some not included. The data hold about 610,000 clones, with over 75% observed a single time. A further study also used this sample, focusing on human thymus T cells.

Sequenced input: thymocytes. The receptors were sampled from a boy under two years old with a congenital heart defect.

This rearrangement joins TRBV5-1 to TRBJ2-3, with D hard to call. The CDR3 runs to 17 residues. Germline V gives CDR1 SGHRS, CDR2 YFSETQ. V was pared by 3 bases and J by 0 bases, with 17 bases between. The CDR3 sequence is CASSCASASPSTDTQYF. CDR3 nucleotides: TGCGCCAGCAGCTGCGCCTCTGCCTCCCCTAGCACAGATACGCAGTATTTT.

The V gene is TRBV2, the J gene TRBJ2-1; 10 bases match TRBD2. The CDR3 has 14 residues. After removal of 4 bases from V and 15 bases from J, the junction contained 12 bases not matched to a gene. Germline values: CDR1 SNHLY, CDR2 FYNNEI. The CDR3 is CASSGTGLAVLVFF. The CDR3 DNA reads TGTGCCAGCAGTGGTACAGGACTAGCGGTGTTAGTGTTCTTC.

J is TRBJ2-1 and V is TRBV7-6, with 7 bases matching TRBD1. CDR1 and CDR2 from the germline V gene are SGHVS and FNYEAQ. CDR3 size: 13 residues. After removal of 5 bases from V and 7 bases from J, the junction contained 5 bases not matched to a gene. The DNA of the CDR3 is TGTGCCAGCAGCCAGGACAGGAATAATGAGCAGTTCTTC. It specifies CASSQDRNNEQFF.

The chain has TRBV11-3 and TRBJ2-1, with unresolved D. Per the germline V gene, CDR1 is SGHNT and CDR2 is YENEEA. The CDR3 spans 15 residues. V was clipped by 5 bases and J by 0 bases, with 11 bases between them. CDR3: CASSETPSSYNEQFF. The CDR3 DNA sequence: TGTGCCAGCAGCGAAACTCCGAGCTCCTACAATGAGCAGTTCTTC. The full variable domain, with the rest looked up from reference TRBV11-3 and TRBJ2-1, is EAGVVQSPRYKIIEKKQPVAFWCNPISGHNTLYWYLQNLGQGPELLIRYENEEAVDDSQLPKDRFSAERLKGVDSTLKIQPAELGDSAVYLCASSETPSSYNEQFFGPGTRLTVL.

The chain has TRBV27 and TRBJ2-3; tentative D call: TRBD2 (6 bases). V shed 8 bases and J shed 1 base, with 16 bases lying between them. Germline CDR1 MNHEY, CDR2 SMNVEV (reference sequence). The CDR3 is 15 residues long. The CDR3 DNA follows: TGTGCCAGCCACTCGGGGGTGTGGGGCACAGATACGCAGTATTTT. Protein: CASHSGVWGTDTQYF.

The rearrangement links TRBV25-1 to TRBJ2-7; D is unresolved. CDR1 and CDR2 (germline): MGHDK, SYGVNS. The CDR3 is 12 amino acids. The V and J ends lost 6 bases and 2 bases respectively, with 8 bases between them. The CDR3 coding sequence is TGTGCCAGCAGCAGGAACGCCTACGAGCAGTACTTC. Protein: CASSRNAYEQYF.

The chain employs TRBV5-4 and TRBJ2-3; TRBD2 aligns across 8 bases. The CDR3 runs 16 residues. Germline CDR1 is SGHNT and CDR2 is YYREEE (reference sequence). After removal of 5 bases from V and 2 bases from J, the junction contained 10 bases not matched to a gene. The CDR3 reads CASRPTSGPLTDTQYF. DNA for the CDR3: TGTGCCAGCAGACCCACTAGCGGCCCCCTCACAGATACGCAGTATTTT.

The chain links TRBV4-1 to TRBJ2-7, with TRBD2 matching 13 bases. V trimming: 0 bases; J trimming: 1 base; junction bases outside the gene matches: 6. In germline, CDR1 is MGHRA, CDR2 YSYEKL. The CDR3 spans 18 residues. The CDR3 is CASSQDTGLAGVSYEQYF. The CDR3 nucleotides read TGCGCCAGCAGCCAAGATACCGGACTAGCGGGAGTATCCTACGAGCAGTACTTC.

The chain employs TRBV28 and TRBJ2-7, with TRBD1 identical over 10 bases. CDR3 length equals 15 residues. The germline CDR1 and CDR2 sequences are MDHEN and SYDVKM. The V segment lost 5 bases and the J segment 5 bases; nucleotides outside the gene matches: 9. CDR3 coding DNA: TGTGCCAGCAGTGGTCCGGGACAGGGGATTCACGAGCAGTACTTC. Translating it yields CASSGPGQGIHEQYF.

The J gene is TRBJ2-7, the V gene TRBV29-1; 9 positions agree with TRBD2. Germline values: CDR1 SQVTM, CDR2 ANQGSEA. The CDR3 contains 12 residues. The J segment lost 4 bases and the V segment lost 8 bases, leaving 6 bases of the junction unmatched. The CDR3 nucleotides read TGCAGCTATAGCGGGAGTAGGTACGAGCAGTACTTC. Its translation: CSYSGSRYEQYF.

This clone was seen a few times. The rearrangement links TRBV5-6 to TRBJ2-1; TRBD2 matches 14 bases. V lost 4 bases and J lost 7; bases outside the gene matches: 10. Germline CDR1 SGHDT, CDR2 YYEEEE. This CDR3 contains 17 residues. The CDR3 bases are TGTGCCAGCAGCCTTCCGACTAGCGGGAGGGCTATTAATGAGCAGTTCTTC. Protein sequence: CASSLPTSGRAINEQFF. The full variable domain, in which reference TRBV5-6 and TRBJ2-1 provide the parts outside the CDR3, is DAGVTQSPTHLIKTRGQQVTLRCSPKSGHDTVSWYQQALGQGPQFIFQYYEEEERQRGNFPDRFSGHQFPNYSSELNVNALLLGDSALYLCASSLPTSGRAINEQFFGPGTRLTVL.

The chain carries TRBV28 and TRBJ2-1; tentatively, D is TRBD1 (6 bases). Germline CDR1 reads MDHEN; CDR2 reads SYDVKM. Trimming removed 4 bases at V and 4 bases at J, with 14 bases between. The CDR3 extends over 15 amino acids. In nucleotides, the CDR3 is TGTGCCAGCAGTTCCGGGACAAAGCCTTACAATGAGCAGTTCTTC. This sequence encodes CASSSGTKPYNEQFF.

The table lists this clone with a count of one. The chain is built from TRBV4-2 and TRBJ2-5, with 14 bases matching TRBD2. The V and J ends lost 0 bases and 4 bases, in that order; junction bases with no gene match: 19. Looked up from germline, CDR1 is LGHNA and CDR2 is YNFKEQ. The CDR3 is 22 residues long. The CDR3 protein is CASSQESSTSGRARLVRETQYF. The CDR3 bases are TGTGCCAGCAGCCAAGAATCGTCGACTAGCGGGAGGGCCAGGCTCGTGCGAGAGACCCAGTACTTC.

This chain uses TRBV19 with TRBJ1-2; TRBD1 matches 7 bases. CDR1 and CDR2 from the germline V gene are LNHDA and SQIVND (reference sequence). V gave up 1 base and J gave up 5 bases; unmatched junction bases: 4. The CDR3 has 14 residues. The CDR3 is CASSIGQGFYGYTF. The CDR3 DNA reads TGTGCCAGTAGTATAGGACAGGGATTTTATGGCTACACCTTC. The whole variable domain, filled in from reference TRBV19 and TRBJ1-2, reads DGGITQSPKYLFRKEGQNVTLSCEQNLNHDAMYWYRQDPGQGLRLIYYSQIVNDFQKGDIAEGYSVSREKKESFPLTVTSAQKNPTAFYLCASSIGQGFYGYTFGSGTRLTVV.

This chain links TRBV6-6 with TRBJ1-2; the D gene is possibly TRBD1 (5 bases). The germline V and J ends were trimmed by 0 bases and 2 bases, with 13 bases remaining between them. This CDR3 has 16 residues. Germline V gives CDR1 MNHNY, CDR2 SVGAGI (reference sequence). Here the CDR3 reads CASSYSKRGLNYGYTF. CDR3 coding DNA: TGTGCCAGCAGTTACTCGAAGCGGGGGTTAAACTATGGCTACACCTTC.

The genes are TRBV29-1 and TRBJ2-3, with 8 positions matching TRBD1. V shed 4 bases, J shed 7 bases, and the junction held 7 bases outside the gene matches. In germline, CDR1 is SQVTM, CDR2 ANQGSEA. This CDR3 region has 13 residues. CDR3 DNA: TGCAGCGTTGGGGGCAGGGGGCCGAATACGCAGTATTTT. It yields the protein CSVGGRGPNTQYF.

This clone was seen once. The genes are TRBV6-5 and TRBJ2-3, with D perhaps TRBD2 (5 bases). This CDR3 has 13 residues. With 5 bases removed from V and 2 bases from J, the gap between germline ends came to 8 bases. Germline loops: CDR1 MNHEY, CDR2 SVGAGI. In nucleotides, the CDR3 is TGTGCCAGCAGTCGACTAACCACAGATACGCAGTATTTT. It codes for CASSRLTTDTQYF.

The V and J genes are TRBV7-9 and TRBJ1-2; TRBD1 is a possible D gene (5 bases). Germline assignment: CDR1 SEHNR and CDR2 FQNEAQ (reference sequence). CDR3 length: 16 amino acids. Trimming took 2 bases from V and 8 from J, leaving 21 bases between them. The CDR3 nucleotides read TGTGCCAGCAGCTTAAGGGGCCCCGACAGTAATAGAGGCTACACCTTC. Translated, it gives CASSLRGPDSNRGYTF. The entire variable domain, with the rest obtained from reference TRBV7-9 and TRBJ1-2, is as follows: DTGVSQNPRHKITKRGQNVTFRCDPISEHNRLYWYRQTLGQGPEFLTYFQNEAQLEKSRLLSDRFSAERPKGSFSTLEIQRTEQGDSAMYLCASSLRGPDSNRGYTFGSGTRLTVV.

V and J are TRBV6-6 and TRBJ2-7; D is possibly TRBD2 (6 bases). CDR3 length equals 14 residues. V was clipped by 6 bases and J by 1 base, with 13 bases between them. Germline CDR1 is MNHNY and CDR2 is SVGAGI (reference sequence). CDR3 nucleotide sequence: TGTGCCAGCAGGTACCTGCGGGGTTCCTACGAGCAGTACTTC. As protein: CASRYLRGSYEQYF.

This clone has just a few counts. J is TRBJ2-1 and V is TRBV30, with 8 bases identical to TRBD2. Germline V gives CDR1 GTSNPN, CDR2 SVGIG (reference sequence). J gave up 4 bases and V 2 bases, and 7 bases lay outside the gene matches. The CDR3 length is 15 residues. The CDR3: CAWSRREVEYNEQFF. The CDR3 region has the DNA TGTGCCTGGAGTAGGCGGGAGGTCGAGTACAATGAGCAGTTCTTC. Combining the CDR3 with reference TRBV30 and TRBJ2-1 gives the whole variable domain SQTIHQWPATLVQPVGSPLSLECTVEGTSNPNLYWYRQAAGRGLQLLFYSVGIGQISSEVPQNLSASRPQDRQFILSSKKLLLSDSGFYLCAWSRREVEYNEQFFGPGTRLTVL.